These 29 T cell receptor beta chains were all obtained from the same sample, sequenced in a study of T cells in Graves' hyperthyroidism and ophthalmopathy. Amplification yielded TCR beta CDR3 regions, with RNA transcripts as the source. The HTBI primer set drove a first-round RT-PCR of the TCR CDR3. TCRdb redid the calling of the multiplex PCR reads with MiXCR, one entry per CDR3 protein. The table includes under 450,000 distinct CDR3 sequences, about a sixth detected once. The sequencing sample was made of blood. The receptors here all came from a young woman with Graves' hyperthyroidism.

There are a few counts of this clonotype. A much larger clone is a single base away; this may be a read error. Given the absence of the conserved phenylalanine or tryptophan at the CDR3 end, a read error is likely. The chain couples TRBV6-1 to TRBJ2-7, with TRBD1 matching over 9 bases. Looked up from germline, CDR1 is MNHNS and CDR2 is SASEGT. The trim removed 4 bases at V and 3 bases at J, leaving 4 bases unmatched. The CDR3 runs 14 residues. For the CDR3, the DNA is TGTGCCAGCAGTGCGGGACAGGGAGTCTACGAGCAGTACCTC. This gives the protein CASSAGQGVYEQYL.

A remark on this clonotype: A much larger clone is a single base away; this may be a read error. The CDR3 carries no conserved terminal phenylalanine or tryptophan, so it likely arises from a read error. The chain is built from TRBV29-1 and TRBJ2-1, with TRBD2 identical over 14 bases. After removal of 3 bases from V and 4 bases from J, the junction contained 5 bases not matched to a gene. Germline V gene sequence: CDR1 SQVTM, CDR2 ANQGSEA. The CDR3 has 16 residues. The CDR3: CSVEGLAGARYNEQFL. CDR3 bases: TGCAGCGTTGAGGGACTAGCGGGAGCTCGGTACAATGAGCAGTTCCTC.

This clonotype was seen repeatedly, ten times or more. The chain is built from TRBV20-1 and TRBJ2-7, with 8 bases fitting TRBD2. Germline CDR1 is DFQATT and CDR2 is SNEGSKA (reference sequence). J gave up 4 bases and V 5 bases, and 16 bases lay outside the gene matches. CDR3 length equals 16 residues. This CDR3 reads CSAFHSRPGLDYEQYF. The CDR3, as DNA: TGCAGTGCTTTCCATTCCCGACCGGGACTAGATTACGAGCAGTACTTC.

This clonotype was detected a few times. The CDR3: CSALRGGLVEAFF. For the CDR3, the DNA is TGCAGTGCCCTCCGGGGAGGGTTAGTTGAAGCTTTCTTT. The rearrangement joins TRBV20-1 to TRBJ1-1, with D unresolved. The CDR3 has 13 residues. Trimming stripped 6 bases from V and 7 bases from J, with 18 bases between. Looked up from germline, CDR1 is DFQATT and CDR2 is SNEGSKA (reference sequence).

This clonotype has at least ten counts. The CDR3 bases are TGTGCCAGCAGTTCTACAGGACAGGCAAGCCAAGAGACCCAGTACTTC. As protein: CASSSTGQASQETQYF. The chain recombines TRBV28 with TRBJ2-5; 7 bases align to TRBD1. The length of the CDR3 is 16 residues. V lost 4 bases to trimming and J lost 1 base; unmatched junction nucleotides: 9. Germline CDR1 is MDHEN and CDR2 is SYDVKM.

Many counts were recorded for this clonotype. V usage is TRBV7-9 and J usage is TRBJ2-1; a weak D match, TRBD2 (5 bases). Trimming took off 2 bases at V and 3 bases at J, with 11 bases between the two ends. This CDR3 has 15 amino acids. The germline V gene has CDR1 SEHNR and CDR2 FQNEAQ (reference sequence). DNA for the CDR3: TGTGCCAGCAGCTTAAGCGGACTCAGCTACAATGAGCAGTTCTTC. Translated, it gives CASSLSGLSYNEQFF.

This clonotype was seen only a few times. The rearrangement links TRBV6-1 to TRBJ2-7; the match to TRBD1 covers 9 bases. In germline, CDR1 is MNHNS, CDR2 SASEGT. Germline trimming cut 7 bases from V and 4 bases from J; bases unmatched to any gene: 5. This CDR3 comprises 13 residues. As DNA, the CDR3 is TGTGCCAGCACCCAACAGGGGGCTTACGAGCAGTACTTC. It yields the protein CASTQQGAYEQYF.

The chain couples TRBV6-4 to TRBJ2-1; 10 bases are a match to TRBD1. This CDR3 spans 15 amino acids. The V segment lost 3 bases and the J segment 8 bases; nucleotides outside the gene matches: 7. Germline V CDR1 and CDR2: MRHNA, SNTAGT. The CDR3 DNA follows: TGTGCCAGCAGTGATGGGGGACAGGGGTTGGATGAGCAGTTCTTC. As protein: CASSDGGQGLDEQFF.

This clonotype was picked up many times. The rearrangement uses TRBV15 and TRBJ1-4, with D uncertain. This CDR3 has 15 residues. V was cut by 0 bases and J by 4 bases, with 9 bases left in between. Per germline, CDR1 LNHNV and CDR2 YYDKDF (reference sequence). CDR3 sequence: CATSRDLYGNEKLFF. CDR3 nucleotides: TGTGCCACCAGCAGAGATCTCTATGGTAATGAAAAACTGTTTTTT.

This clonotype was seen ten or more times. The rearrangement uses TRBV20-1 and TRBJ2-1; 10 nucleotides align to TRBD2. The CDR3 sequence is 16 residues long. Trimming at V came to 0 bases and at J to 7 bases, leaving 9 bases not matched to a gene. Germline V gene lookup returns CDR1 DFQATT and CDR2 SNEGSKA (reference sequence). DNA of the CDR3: TGCAGTGCTAGAGATTTCGAGCGGGAGGGCCTAAATGAGCAGTTCTTC. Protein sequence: CSARDFEREGLNEQFF.

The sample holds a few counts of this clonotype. Here the CDR3 reads CSARDSTSGVYNEQFF. The CDR3 bases are TGCAGTGCTAGAGATAGCACTAGCGGGGTCTACAATGAGCAGTTCTTC. This chain uses TRBV20-1 with TRBJ2-1, with TRBD2 matching 10 bases. Trimming at V came to 0 bases and at J to 3 bases, leaving 5 bases not matched to a gene. CDR1 DFQATT and CDR2 SNEGSKA come from the germline V gene (reference sequence). CDR3 length equals 16 residues.

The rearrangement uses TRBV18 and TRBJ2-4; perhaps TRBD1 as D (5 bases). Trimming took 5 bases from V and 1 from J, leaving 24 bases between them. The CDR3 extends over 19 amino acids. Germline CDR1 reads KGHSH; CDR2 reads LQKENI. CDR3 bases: TGTGCCAGCTCAGCGATGTTCTTATCCAGGGTATTGGCCAAAAACATTCAGTACTTC. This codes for CASSAMFLSRVLAKNIQYF.

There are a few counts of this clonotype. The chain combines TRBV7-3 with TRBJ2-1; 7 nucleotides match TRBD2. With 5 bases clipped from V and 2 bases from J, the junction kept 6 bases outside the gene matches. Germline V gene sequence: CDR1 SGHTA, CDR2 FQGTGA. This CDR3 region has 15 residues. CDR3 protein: CASSPRLAAYNEQFF. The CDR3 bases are TGTGCCAGCAGCCCGAGACTAGCAGCCTACAATGAGCAGTTCTTC.

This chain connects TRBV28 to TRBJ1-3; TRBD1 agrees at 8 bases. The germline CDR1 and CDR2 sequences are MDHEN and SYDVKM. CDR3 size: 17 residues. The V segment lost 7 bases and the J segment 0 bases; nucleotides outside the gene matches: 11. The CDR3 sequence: CASTGRTGFNSGNTIYF. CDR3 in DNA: TGTGCCAGCACCGGACGGACAGGGTTTAACTCTGGAAACACCATATATTTT.

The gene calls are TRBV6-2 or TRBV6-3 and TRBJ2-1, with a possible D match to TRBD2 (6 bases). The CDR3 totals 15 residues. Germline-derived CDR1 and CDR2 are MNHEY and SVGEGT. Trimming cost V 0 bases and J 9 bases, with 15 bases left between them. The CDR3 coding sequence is TGTGCCAGCAGTTACTCGACTGGGGGGTACGGTGAGCAGTTCTTC. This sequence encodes CASSYSTGGYGEQFF.

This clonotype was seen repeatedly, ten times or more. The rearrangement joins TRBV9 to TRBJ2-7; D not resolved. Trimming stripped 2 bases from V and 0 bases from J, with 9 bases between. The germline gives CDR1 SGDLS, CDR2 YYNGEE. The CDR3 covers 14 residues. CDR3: CASSVHSSSYEQYF. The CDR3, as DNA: TGTGCCAGCAGCGTCCACTCGAGCTCCTACGAGCAGTACTTC.

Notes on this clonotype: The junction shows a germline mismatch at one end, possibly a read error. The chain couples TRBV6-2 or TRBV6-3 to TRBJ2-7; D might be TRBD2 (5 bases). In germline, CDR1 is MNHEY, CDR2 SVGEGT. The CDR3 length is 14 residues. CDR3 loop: CASSRPAGSYGQYF. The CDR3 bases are TGTGCCAGCAGCCGTCCCGCGGGCTCCTACGGGCAGTACTTC.

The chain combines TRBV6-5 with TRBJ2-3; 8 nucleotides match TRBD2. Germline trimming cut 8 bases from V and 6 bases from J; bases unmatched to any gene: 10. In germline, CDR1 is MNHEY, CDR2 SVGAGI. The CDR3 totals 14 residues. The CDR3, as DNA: TGTGCCAGCGGAGTTACGGGGGGGCTGGATACGCAGTATTTT. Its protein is CASGVTGGLDTQYF.

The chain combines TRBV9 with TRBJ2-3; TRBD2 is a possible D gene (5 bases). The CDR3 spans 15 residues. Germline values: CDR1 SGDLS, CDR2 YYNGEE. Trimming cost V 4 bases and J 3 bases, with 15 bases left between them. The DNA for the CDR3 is TGTGCCAGCAGCTCCGGGGTGGTTTTGACAGATACGCAGTATTTT. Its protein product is CASSSGVVLTDTQYF.

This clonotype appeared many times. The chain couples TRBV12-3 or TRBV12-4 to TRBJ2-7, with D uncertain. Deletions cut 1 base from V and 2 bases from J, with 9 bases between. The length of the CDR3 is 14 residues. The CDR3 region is CASSLGPSPYEQYF. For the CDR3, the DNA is TGTGCCAGCAGTTTAGGTCCGAGCCCCTACGAGCAGTACTTC.

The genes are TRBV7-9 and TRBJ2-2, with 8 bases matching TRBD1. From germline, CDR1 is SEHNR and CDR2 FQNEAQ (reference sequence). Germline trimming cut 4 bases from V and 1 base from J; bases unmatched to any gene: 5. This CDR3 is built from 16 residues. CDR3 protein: CASSSTGGWNTGELFF. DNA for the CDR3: TGTGCCAGCAGCTCTACAGGGGGGTGGAACACCGGGGAGCTGTTTTTT.

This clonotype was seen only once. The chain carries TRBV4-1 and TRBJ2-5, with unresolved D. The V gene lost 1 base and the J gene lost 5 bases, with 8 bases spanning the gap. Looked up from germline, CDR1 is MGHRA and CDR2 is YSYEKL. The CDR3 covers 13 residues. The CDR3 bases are TGCGCCAGCAGCCAAGGGGCCTTGGAGACCCAGTACTTC. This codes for CASSQGALETQYF.

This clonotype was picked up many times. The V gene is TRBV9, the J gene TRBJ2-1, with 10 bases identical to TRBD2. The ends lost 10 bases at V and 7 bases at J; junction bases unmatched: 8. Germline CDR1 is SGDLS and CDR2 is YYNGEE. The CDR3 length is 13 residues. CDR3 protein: CASSSGGGNEQFF. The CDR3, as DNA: TGTGCCTCCTCTAGCGGGGGAGGAAATGAGCAGTTCTTC.

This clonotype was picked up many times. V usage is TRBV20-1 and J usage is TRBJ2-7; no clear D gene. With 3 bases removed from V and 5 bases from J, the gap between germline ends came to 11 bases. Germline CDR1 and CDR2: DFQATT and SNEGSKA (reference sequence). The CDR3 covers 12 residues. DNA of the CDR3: TGCAGTGCTAGTTGGGGTAGGAACGAGCAGTACTTC. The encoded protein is CSASWGRNEQYF.

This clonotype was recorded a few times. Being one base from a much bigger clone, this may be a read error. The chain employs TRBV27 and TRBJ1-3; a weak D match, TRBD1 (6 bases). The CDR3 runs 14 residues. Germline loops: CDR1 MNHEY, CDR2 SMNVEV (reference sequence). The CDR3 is CASSLTRGGSTIYF. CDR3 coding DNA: TGTGCCAGCAGTCTTACCAGGGGTGGAAGCACCATATATTTT.

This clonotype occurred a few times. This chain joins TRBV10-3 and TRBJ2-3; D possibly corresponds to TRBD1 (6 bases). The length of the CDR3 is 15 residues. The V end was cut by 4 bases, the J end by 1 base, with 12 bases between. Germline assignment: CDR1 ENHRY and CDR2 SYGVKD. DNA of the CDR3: TGTGCCATCAGTGTTCTACAGGGTGGCACAGATACGCAGTATTTT. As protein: CAISVLQGGTDTQYF.

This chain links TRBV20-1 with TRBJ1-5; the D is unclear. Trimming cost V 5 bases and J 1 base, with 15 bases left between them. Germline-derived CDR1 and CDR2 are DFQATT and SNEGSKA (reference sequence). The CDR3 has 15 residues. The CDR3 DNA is TGCAGTGCTTATCCAGGAGATTTCAGCAATCAGCCCCAGCATTTT. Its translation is CSAYPGDFSNQPQHF.

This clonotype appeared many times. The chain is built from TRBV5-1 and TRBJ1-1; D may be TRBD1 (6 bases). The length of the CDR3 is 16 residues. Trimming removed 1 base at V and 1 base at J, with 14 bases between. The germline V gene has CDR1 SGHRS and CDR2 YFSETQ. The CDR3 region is CASSLRQGMSNTEAFF. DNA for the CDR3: TGCGCCAGCAGCTTGCGTCAGGGGATGTCGAACACTGAAGCTTTCTTT.

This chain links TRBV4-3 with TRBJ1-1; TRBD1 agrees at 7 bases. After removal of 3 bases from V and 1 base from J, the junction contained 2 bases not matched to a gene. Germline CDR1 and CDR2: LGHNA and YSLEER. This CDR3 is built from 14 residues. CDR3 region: CASSHPGGNTEAFF. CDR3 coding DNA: TGCGCCAGCAGCCACCCAGGGGGGAACACTGAAGCTTTCTTT.